Following are 10 T cell receptor beta chains from one sample sequenced in a study of blood T cell repertoires in COVID-19. Libraries were prepared by immunoSEQ multiplex PCR; TCRdb keeps only in-frame clonotypes and omits some of them. The sample holds roughly 99,000 clones, around nine tenths seen once. Sequencing was done on a sample of peripheral blood. The receptors were sampled from a man aged 50-60 years with COVID-19, enrolled during active disease.

This chain connects TRBV18 to TRBJ2-2; TRBD2 aligns across 8 bases. CDR1 is KGHSH, CDR2 LQKENI, per germline. This CDR3 spans 17 amino acids. V was clipped by 0 bases and J by 0 bases; unmatched bases: 3. DNA of the CDR3: TGTGCCAGCTCACCACCTAGCGGGACTCCGAACACCGGGGAGCTGTTTTTT. This sequence encodes CASSPPSGTPNTGELFF. Combining the CDR3 with reference TRBV18 and TRBJ2-2 gives the whole variable domain NAGVMQNPRHLVRRRGQEARLRCSPMKGHSHVYWYRQLPEEGLKFMVYLQKENIIDESGMPKERFSAEFPKEGPSILRIQQVVRGDSAAYFCASSPPSGTPNTGELFFGEGSRLTVL.

The chain couples TRBV28 to TRBJ1-1, with D unclear. V lost 3 bases and J lost 1, with 6 bases in between. The CDR3 has 13 residues. Germline CDR1 MDHEN, CDR2 SYDVKM. The CDR3 bases are TGTGCCAGCAGTTTCCCAGAGAACACTGAAGCTTTCTTT. Its protein is CASSFPENTEAFF.

The V and J genes are TRBV11-2 and TRBJ1-2, with unresolved D. The germline V gene encodes CDR1 SGHAT and CDR2 FQNNGV. CDR3 size: 14 residues. The V end lost 5 bases, the J end lost 6 bases, and 16 bases lay between the germline ends. CDR3 loop: CASSPRVLSNGYTF. CDR3 nucleotide sequence: TGTGCCAGCAGCCCGAGAGTGCTCTCAAATGGCTACACCTTC.

This clone was counted a single time. The chain combines TRBV3-1 (or the pseudogene TRBV3-2) with TRBJ1-3; D is perhaps TRBD1 (5 bases). The V end lost 4 bases, the J end lost 7 bases, and 17 bases lay between the germline ends. Germline assignment: CDR1 LGHDT and CDR2 YNNKEL (reference sequence). This CDR3 comprises 15 residues. Here the CDR3 reads CASSPEVLRGNTIYF. The CDR3 region has the DNA TGTGCCAGCAGCCCTGAGGTTCTTCGGGGGAACACCATATATTTT.

V gene TRBV10-3 combines with J gene TRBJ2-3; TRBD2 aligns across 9 bases. CDR3 length: 15 residues. Trimming removed 6 bases from V and 4 bases from J; junction bases left unmatched: 8. In germline, CDR1 is ENHRY, CDR2 SYGVKD. The CDR3 DNA reads as TGTGCCATCAGGATCGCGGGGGGGCGATCAGATACGCAGTATTTT. The encoded protein is CAIRIAGGRSDTQYF.

The chain recombines TRBV2 with TRBJ1-3, with 9 bases matching TRBD1. This CDR3 has 16 amino acids. V lost 5 bases to trimming and J lost 4 bases; unmatched junction nucleotides: 9. Germline assignment: CDR1 SNHLY and CDR2 FYNNEI. The CDR3 sequence is CASSLKQGASGNTIYF. CDR3 in DNA: TGTGCCAGCAGTCTAAAACAGGGGGCGTCGGGAAACACCATATATTTT.

Only one count was recorded for this clone. The chain employs TRBV15 and TRBJ2-6, with D perhaps matching TRBD2 (6 bases). The germline V and J ends were trimmed by 1 base and 0 bases, with 13 bases remaining between them. The CDR3 has 18 residues. Looked up from germline, CDR1 is LNHNV and CDR2 is YYDKDF (reference sequence). The CDR3 DNA follows: TGTGCCACCAGCAGAGCGGAGGGGCTAGGCTCTGGGGCCAACGTCCTGACTTTC. Amino acid sequence: CATSRAEGLGSGANVLTF.

A single count supports this clone. The V and J genes are TRBV6-5 and TRBJ2-7, with TRBD1 matching over 9 bases. V was pared by 0 bases and J by 3 bases, with 3 bases of the junction left unmatched. The germline V gene encodes CDR1 MNHEY and CDR2 SVGAGI. CDR3 length: 15 amino acids. CDR3 region: CASSYSGTGLYEQYF. CDR3 bases: TGTGCCAGCAGTTACTCCGGGACAGGGCTCTACGAGCAGTACTTC.

The chain recombines TRBV28 with TRBJ2-1; tentative D call: TRBD2 (7 bases). This CDR3 contains 15 residues. Trimming removed 4 bases from V and 1 base from J, with 11 bases in between. Per the germline V gene, CDR1 is MDHEN and CDR2 is SYDVKM. In DNA form, the CDR3 reads TGTGCCAGCAGTTACGGGGGGCTTTCCTACAATGAGCAGTTCTTC. Translating it yields CASSYGGLSYNEQFF.

This sequence joins TRBV10-3 and TRBJ2-5, with a weak D call TRBD2 (5 bases). V shed 7 bases and J shed 5 bases, with 17 bases lying between them. CDR1 is ENHRY, CDR2 SYGVKD, per germline. This CDR3 contains 14 residues. The CDR3 DNA reads TGTGCCATCAAGTCTAGCACTCGTCAGGAGACCCAGTACTTC. Protein: CAIKSSTRQETQYF.